This T cell receptor beta chain is drawn from a study of cytomegalovirus exposure and HLA in healthy donors. V lost 10 bases, J lost 7 bases, and 13 bases lay in between. Germline CDR1 is SEHNR and CDR2 is FQNEAQ (reference sequence). This CDR3 comprises 12 residues. The donors were part of the roughly 120-subject validation cohort, which stood apart from the roughly 700-subject first cohort. Findings and limits, study-wide: Later, an analysis found that TCR clusters from the first cohort tended to co-occur in the 95 to 150 validation repertoires. Many donors carried some public TCRs, although rarity characterized most TCR sequences.

Method: immunoSEQ multiplex PCR; TCRdb's copy keeps in-frame clones and lacks some. Of fewer than 90,000 clones in the sample, approximately 93% were seen once. Comment on this clone: The antigen remains unidentified.

The specimen sequenced was PBMCs. This chain uses TRBV7-9 with TRBJ2-2, with D possibly matching TRBD2 (6 bases). The clonotype was recovered from a young woman in good health and CMV-seropositive. The chain's CDR3 is CATTGGLGELFF. DNA for the CDR3: TGTGCCACTACCGGGGGACTCGGGGAGCTGTTTTTT.